A single sample is the source of the 3 T cell receptor beta chains below, sequenced in a study of OX40 agonist ivuxolimab in advanced cancers. Produced via immunoSEQ multiplex PCR; TCRdb's table is partial and in-frame only. This sample carries around 110,000 clones, about 93% of them seen once, and the ten largest clones take roughly 0.15%. The sample consisted of CD4+ or CD8+ T cells sorted from blood, taken in a trial of the OX40 agonist ivuxolimab. The receptor set was obtained from an adult with an advanced solid tumor such as melanoma, head and neck, liver or kidney cancer.

This chain connects TRBV28 to TRBJ1-1, with D possibly matching TRBD1 (5 bases). Trimming removed 3 bases from V and 4 bases from J, with 15 bases in between. Germline V gene data show CDR1 as MDHEN and CDR2 as SYDVKM. The length of the CDR3 is 15 residues. The CDR3 here is CASSFPRRGATEAFF. DNA for the CDR3: TGTGCCAGCAGTTTCCCAAGAAGAGGGGCCACTGAAGCTTTCTTT.

The chain joins TRBV15 to TRBJ1-5; no reliable D call. Deletions cut 5 bases from V and 1 base from J, with 18 bases between. CDR1 LNHNV and CDR2 YYDKDF come from the germline V gene (reference sequence). The CDR3 is made up of 17 amino acids. CDR3 sequence: CATSEDGRFPSNQPQHF. The DNA of the CDR3 is TGTGCCACCAGCGAGGACGGTCGGTTCCCGAGCAATCAGCCCCAGCATTTT. Full variable domain (missing parts from reference TRBV15 and TRBJ1-5): DAMVIQNPRYQVTQFGKPVTLSCSQTLNHNVMYWYQQKSSQAPKLLFHYYDKDFNNEADTPDNFQSRRPNTSFCFLDIRSPGLGDTAMYLCATSEDGRFPSNQPQHFGDGTRLSIL.

This chain joins TRBV6-5 and TRBJ2-7; TRBD2 might be the D (7 bases). V lost 2 bases and J 3 bases, leaving 14 bases between the germline ends. The CDR3 is made up of 15 amino acids. Germline CDR1 is MNHEY and CDR2 is SVGAGI. In DNA form, the CDR3 reads TGTGCCAGCAGTTACGCGGGGGCCCCTCTCTACGAGCAGTACTTC. It encodes CASSYAGAPLYEQYF.